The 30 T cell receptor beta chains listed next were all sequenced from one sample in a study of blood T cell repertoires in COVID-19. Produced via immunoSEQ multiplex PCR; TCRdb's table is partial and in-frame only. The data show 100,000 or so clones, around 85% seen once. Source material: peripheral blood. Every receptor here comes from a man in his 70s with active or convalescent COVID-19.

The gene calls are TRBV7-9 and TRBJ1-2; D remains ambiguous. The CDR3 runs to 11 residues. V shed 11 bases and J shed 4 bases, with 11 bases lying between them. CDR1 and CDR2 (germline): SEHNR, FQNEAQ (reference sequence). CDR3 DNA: TGTGCCGCCGGGGATTTCTATGGCTACACCTTC. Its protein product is CAAGDFYGYTF.

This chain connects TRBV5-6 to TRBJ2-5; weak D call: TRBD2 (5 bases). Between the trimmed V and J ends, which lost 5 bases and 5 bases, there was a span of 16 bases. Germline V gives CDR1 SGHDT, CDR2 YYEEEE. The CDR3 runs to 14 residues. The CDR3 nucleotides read TGTGCCAGCAGAAAATGGACCTGGGAGGAGACCCAGTACTTC. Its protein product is CASRKWTWEETQYF. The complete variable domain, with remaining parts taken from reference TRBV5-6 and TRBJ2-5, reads DAGVTQSPTHLIKTRGQQVTLRCSPKSGHDTVSWYQQALGQGPQFIFQYYEEEERQRGNFPDRFSGHQFPNYSSELNVNALLLGDSALYLCASRKWTWEETQYFGPGTRLLVL.

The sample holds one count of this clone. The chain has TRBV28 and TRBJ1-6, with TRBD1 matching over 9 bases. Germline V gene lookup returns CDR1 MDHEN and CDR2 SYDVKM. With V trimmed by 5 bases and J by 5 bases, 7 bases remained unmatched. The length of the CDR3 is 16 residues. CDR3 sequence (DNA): TGTGCCAGCAGTGGATCCGGGACAGGGAATAATTCACCCCTCCACTTT. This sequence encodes CASSGSGTGNNSPLHF.

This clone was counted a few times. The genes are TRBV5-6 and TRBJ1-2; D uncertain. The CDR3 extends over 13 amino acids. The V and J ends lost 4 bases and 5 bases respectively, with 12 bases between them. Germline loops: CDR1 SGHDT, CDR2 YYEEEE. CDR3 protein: CASSKGRLYGYTF. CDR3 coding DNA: TGTGCCAGCAGCAAAGGGAGGTTGTATGGCTACACCTTC.

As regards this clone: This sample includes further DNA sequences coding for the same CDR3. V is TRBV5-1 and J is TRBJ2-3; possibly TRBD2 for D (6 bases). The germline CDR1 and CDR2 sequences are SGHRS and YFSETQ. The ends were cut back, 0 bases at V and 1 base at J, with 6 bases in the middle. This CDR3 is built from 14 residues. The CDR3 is CASSLERGTDTQYF. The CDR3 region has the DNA TGCGCCAGCAGCTTGGAGCGGGGCACAGATACGCAGTATTTT. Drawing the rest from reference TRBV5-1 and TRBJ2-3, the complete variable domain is KAGVTQTPRYLIKTRGQQVTLSCSPISGHRSVSWYQQTPGQGLQFLFEYFSETQRNKGNFPGRFSGRQFSNSRSEMNVSTLELGDSALYLCASSLERGTDTQYFGPGTRLTVL.

The CDR3 coding sequence is TGTGCCAGCAGCCTACAGGGTGGCTACACCTTC. Translation gives CASSLQGGYTF. The chain carries TRBV6-5 and TRBJ1-2; D possibly corresponds to TRBD1 (6 bases). This CDR3 region has 11 residues. Germline CDR1 is MNHEY and CDR2 is SVGAGI. Trimming stripped 6 bases from V and 7 bases from J, with 9 bases between.

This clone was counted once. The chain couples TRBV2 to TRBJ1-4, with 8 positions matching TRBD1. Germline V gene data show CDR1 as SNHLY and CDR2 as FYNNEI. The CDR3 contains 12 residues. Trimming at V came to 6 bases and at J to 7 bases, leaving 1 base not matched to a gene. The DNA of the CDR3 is TGTGCCAGCAGGGACAGGGCTGAAAAACTGTTTTTT. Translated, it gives CASRDRAEKLFF.

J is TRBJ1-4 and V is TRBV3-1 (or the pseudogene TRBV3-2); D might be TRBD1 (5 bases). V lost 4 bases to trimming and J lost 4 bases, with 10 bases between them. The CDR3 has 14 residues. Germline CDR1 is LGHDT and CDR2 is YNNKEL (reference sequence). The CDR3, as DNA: TGTGCCAGCAGCCCCAGGGTAGGTAATGAAAAACTGTTTTTT. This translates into CASSPRVGNEKLFF.

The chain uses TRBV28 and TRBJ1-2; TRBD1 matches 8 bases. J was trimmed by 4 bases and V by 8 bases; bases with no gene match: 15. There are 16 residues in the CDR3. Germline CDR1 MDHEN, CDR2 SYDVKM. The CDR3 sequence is CASSPGEAGGPYGYTF. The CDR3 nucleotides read TGTGCCAGCTCCCCAGGGGAAGCAGGGGGCCCCTATGGCTACACCTTC.

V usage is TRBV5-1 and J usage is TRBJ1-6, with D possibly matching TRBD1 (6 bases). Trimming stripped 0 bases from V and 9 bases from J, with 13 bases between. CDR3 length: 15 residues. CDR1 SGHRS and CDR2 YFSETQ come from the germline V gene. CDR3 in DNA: TGCGCCAGCAGCTTGGAAGGGGGGGACGGTTCACCCCTCCACTTT. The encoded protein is CASSLEGGDGSPLHF. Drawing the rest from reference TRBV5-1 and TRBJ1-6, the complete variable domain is KAGVTQTPRYLIKTRGQQVTLSCSPISGHRSVSWYQQTPGQGLQFLFEYFSETQRNKGNFPGRFSGRQFSNSRSEMNVSTLELGDSALYLCASSLEGGDGSPLHFGNGTRLTVT.

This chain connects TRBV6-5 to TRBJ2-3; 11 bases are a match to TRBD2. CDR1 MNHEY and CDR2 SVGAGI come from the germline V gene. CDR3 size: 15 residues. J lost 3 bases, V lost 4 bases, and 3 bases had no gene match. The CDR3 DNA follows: TGTGCCAGCAGTTCTAGCGGGGGGCTAACAGATACGCAGTATTTT. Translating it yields CASSSSGGLTDTQYF.

The CDR3, as DNA: TGTGCCAGCAGTTTAACAGGGGCGGGGAACACTGAAGCTTTCTTT. Translated, it gives CASSLTGAGNTEAFF. This chain joins TRBV28 and TRBJ1-1; TRBD1 aligns across 7 bases. After removal of 2 bases from V and 1 base from J, the junction contained 4 bases not matched to a gene. This CDR3 spans 15 amino acids. In germline, CDR1 is MDHEN, CDR2 SYDVKM.

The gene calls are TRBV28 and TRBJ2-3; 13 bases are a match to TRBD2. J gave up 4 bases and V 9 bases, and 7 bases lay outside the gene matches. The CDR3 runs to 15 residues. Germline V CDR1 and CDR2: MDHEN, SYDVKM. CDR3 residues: CASRTSGSGADTQYF. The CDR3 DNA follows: TGTGCCAGTAGGACTAGCGGGAGTGGGGCAGATACGCAGTATTTT.

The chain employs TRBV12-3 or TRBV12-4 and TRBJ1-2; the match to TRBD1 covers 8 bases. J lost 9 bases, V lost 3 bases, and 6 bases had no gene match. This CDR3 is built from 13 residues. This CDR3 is CASSFGPGGRYTF. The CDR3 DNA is TGTGCCAGCAGTTTTGGGCCAGGGGGCCGCTACACCTTC.

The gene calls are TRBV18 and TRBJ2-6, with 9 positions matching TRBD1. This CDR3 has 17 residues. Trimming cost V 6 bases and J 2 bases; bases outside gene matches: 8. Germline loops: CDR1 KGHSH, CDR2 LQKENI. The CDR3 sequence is CASSPGTGYTGANVLTF. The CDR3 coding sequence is TGTGCCAGCTCTCCCGGGACAGGGTATACTGGGGCCAACGTCCTGACTTTC.

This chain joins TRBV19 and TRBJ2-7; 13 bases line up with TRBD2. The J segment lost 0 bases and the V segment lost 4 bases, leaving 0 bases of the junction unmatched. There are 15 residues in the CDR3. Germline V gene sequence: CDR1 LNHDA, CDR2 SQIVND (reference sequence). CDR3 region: CASSRTSGSSYEQYF. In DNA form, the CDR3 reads TGTGCCAGTAGTAGGACTAGCGGGAGCTCCTACGAGCAGTACTTC.

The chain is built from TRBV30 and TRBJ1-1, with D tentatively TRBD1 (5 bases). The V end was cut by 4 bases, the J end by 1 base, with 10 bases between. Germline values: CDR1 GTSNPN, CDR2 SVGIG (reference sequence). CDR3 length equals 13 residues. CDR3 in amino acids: CAWMGEENTEAFF. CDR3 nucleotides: TGTGCCTGGATGGGGGAGGAGAACACTGAAGCTTTCTTT.

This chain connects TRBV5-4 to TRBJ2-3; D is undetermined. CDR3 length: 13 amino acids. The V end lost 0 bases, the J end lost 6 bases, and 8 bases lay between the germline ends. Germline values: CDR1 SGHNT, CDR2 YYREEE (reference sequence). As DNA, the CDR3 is TGTGCCAGCAGCTTGGACTATCTTGATACGCAGTATTTT. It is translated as CASSLDYLDTQYF.

CDR3 sequence: CASSSGNPYEQYF. CDR3 nucleotides: TGCGCCAGCAGTAGCGGGAACCCCTACGAGCAGTACTTC. The chain uses TRBV10-2 and TRBJ2-7; 7 bases agree with TRBD2. V dropped 5 bases and J dropped 2; count of bases not matched to a gene: 3. Germline assignment: CDR1 WSHSY and CDR2 SAAADI. The CDR3 has 13 residues.

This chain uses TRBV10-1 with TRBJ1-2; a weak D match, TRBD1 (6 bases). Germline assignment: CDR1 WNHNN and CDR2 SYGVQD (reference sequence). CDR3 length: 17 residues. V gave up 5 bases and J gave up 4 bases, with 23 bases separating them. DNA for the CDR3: TGCGCCAGCAGTCCTACGTCCGGGACATCCTCGTTCTATGGCTACACCTTC. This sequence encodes CASSPTSGTSSFYGYTF.

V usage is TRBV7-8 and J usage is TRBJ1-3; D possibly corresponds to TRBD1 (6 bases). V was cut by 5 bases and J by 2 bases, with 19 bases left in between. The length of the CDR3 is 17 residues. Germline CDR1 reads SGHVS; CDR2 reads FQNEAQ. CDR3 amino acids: CASSRYRERYPGNTIYF. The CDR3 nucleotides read TGTGCCAGCAGCAGATACAGGGAGCGGTATCCTGGAAACACCATATATTTT.

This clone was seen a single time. The CDR3 spells CASSGILAGGPGTDTQYF. The CDR3 DNA reads TGTGCCAGCAGTGGAATCCTAGCGGGAGGGCCTGGCACAGATACGCAGTATTTT. The chain employs TRBV28 and TRBJ2-3; 12 bases are shared with TRBD2. With V trimmed by 5 bases and J by 1 base, 10 bases remained unmatched. CDR3 length: 18 amino acids. Germline assignment: CDR1 MDHEN and CDR2 SYDVKM.

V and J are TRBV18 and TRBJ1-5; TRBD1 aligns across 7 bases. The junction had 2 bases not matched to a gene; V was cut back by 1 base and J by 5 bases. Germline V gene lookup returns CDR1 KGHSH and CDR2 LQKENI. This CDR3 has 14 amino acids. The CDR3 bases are TGTGCCAGCTCACCACAGGGACAGCATCAGCCCCAGCATTTT. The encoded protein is CASSPQGQHQPQHF.

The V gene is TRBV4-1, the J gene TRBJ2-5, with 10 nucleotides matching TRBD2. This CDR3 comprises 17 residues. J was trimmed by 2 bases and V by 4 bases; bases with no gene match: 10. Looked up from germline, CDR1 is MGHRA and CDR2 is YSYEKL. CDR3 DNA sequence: TGCGCCAGCAGCCGAGCGTTGGCTAGCGGGGGACAAGAGACCCAGTACTTC. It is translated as CASSRALASGGQETQYF.

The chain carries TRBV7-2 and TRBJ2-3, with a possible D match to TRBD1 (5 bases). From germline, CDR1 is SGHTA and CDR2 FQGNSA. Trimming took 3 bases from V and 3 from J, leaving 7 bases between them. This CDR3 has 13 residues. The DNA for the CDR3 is TGTGCCAGCAGCTTTCAGGGTACAGATACGCAGTATTTT. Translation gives CASSFQGTDTQYF. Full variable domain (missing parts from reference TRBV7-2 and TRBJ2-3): GAGVSQSPSNKVTEKGKDVELRCDPISGHTALYWYRQSLGQGLEFLIYFQGNSAPDKSGLPSDRFSAERTGGSVSTLTIQRTQQEDSAVYLCASSFQGTDTQYFGPGTRLTVL.

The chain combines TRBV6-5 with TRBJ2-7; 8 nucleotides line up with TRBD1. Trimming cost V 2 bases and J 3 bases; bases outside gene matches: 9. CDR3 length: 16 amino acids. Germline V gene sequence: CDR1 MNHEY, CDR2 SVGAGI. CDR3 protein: CASSYANRGTHYEQYF. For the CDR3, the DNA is TGTGCCAGCAGTTACGCCAACAGGGGGACCCACTACGAGCAGTACTTC.

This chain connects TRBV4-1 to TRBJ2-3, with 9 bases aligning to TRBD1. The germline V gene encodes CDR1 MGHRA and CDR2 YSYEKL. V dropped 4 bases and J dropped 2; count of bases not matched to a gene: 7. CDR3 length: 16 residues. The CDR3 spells CASSPSGQGNTDTQYF. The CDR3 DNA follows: TGCGCCAGCAGCCCCTCTGGACAGGGGAACACAGATACGCAGTATTTT.

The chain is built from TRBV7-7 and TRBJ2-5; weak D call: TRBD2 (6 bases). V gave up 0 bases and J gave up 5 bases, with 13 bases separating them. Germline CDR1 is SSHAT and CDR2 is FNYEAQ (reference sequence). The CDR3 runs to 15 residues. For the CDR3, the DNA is TGTGCCAGCAGCTTAGCGGGGGGTCTCGCGGAGACCCAGTACTTC. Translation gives CASSLAGGLAETQYF.

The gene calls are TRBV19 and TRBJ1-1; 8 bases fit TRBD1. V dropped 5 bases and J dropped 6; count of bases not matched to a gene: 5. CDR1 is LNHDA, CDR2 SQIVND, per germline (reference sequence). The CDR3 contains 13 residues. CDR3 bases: TGTGCCAGTAGTCCGGACAGGGTGGCTGAAGCTTTCTTT. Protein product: CASSPDRVAEAFF.

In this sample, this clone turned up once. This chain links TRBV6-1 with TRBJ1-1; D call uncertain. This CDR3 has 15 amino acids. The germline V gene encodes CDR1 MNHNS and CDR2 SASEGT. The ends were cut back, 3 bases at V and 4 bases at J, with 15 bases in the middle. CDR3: CASSDMPLLSTEAFF. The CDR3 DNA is TGTGCCAGCAGTGATATGCCTTTACTAAGCACTGAAGCTTTCTTT.